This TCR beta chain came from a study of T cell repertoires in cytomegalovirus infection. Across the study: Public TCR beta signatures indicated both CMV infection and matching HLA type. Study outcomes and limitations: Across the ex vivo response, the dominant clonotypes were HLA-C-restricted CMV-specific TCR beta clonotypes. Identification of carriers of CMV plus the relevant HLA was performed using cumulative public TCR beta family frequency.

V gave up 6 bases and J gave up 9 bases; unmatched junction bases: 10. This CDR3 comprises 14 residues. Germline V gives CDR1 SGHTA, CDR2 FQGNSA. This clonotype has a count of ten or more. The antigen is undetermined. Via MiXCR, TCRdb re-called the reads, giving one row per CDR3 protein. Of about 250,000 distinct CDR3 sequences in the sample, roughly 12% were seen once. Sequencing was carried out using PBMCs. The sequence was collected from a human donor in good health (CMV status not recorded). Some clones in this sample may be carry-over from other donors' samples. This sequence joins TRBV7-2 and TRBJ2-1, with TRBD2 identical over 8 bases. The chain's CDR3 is CASRPPAGVLEQFF. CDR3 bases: TGTGCCAGCAGACCCCCAGCGGGAGTACTTGAGCAGTTCTTC.